This T cell receptor beta chain was retrieved from a study of blood T cells in healthy people across ages. Study background: Per two T cells, about one barcoded beta molecule was captured through template switching.

Study results and caveats: Diversity of TCR beta per million T cells declined in a roughly linear way with age.

Trimming stripped 4 bases from V and 5 bases from J, with 6 bases between. CDR1 MGHDK and CDR2 SYGVNS come from the germline V gene. The CDR3 contains 12 residues. Every sample had a minimum of 6.5 million PBMCs isolated. Remarks on this clonotype: As yet, its antigen is unknown.

The use of a sample-barcoded 5' primer and a J-beta primer mix characterized a second PCR of 7 to 11 cycles. One entry per CDR3 protein, called by TCRdb with MiXCR from the 5' RACE reads. The repertoire consists of fewer than 900,000 distinct CDR3 sequences, with roughly 45% occurring once and the leading ten covering under 25%. The receptor was derived from a woman aged 60-75 years in good health. V gene TRBV25-1 combines with J gene TRBJ1-5; D remains ambiguous. What was sequenced was blood. In DNA form, the CDR3 reads TGTGCCAGCAGTGCCAGCCATCAGCCCCAGCATTTT. This translates into CASSASHQPQHF.